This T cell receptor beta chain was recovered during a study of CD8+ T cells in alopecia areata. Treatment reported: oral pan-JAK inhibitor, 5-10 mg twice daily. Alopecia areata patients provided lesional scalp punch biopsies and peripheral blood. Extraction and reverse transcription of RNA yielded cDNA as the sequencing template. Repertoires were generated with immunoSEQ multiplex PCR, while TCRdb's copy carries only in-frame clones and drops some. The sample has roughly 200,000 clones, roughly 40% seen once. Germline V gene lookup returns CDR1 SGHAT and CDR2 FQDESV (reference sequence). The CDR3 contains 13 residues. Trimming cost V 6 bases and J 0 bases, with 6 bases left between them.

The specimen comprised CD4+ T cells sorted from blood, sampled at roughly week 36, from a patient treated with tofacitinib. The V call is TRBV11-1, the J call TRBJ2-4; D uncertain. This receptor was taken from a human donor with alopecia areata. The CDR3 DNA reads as TGTGCCAGCAGTCCAATAGCCAAAAACATTCAGTACTTC. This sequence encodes CASSPIAKNIQYF. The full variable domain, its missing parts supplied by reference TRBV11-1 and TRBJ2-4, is EAEVAQSPRYKITEKSQAVAFWCDPISGHATLYWYRQILGQGPELLVQFQDESVVDDSQLPKDRFSAERLKGVDSTLKIQPAELGDSAMYLCASSPIAKNIQYFGAGTRLSVL.